This record covers a single T cell receptor (beta chain). Its specificity is not known. The data derive from a study of Ad26.COV2.S vaccination and SARS-CoV-2 variants. Study-level background: Vaccine-arm donor from the placebo-controlled COV1001 Ad26.COV2.S trial. Ad26.COV2.S was injected intramuscularly once or twice, 56 days apart.

Clones were sequenced by immunoSEQ multiplex PCR, and TCRdb holds only the in-frame ones, with some missing. In the table there are around 340,000 clones, around 89% of which are singletons. Losses at the gene ends were 3 bases for V and 2 bases for J; bases not matched to a gene: 4. Germline V gene data show CDR1 as SGHRS and CDR2 as YFSETQ. The CDR3 totals 14 residues. Notes on the study in general: Higher spike-specific TCR breadth was found in vaccine recipients than in placebo recipients.

Documented treatment: over 15 received Ad26.COV2.S at low or high dose, single or two shots; roughly five received placebo; per-sample allocation not given. Material that was analyzed had been drawn on day 63 after the first vaccine or placebo injection. At a Boston site, the person donating was an adult of 18-55 years. This chain connects TRBV5-1 to TRBJ2-5; 7 bases line up with TRBD2. This TCR derives from a person aged 18 to 59 who received the Ad26.COV2.S COVID-19 vaccine or a placebo. This specimen was peripheral blood, taken in a trial of Ad26.COV2.S vaccine versus placebo. CDR3 DNA: TGCGCCAGCAGCTCGGGGGACTATCAAGAGACCCAGTACTTC. This encodes CASSSGDYQETQYF.